This T cell receptor (beta chain) was found in a study of blood T cell repertoires in COVID-19. Study-level information: Collection of acute and convalescent COVID-19 samples took place in the United States, Italy and Spain. In each case, the material was cDNA or gDNA derived from T cells, B-cell-depleted T cells, or PBMCs.

There are 16 residues in the CDR3. CDR1 is MNHEY and CDR2 is SMNVEV in the germline V gene (reference sequence). V dropped 3 bases and J dropped 5; count of bases not matched to a gene: 4. Participants came from 20 to 25 US areas, aged roughly 18 to 100 years. Cohort placement rested on clinical history that participants reported themselves. Profiling relied on immunoSEQ multiplex PCR, and the TCRdb table lists in-frame clones only, not all of them. The sample consists of tens of thousands of clones, 60% to 80% of them appearing once. The source is a woman aged 50 to 60 with acute COVID-19. Sequencing was done on a sample of PBMCs or T cells enriched from blood (not recorded which). The rearrangement links TRBV27 to TRBJ2-2; 12 bases align to TRBD1. The CDR3 nucleotides are TGTGCCAGCAGTTTGGGGACAGGGGGCGGTACCGGGGAGCTGTTTTTT. This translates into CASSLGTGGGTGELFF.